These 25 T cell receptor beta chains were sequenced from one sample in a study of long-term antiretroviral therapy in people with HIV. It was version v3.0 of the immunoSEQ assay that was run at survey level. Only in-frame clones appear in the TCRdb table, and some are missing; sequencing was by immunoSEQ multiplex PCR. The data contain 25,000 or so clones, 83% of them singletons. Sequencing was performed on unsorted PBMCs, taken 3 years after starting antiretroviral therapy. These receptors were obtained from a man younger than 35 with HIV.

The chain has TRBV6-1 and TRBJ1-4; 9 positions match TRBD1. Germline CDR1 and CDR2: MNHNS and SASEGT. V lost 10 bases to trimming and J lost 8 bases; unmatched junction nucleotides: 14. The CDR3 totals 15 residues. The CDR3, as DNA: TGTGCCACCCGACCCGACAGGGGGAAAGGGGAAAAACTGTTTTTT. It encodes CATRPDRGKGEKLFF.

This chain links TRBV7-8 with TRBJ2-2; D gene uncertain. The CDR3 extends over 16 amino acids. Trimming took 2 bases from V and 0 from J, leaving 10 bases between them. The V gene's germline CDR1 is SGHVS and CDR2 FQNEAQ. CDR3 nucleotide sequence: TGTGCCAGCAGCTTATCAGGCAGGTCGAACACCGGGGAGCTGTTTTTT. Translated: CASSLSGRSNTGELFF.

This clone was seen a handful of times. The chain joins TRBV2 to TRBJ1-2; unclear D gene. This CDR3 spans 15 amino acids. V shed 4 bases and J shed 6 bases, with 18 bases lying between them. Germline CDR1 SNHLY, CDR2 FYNNEI. In DNA form, the CDR3 reads TGTGCCAGCAGTGGTTCTCTAAGTAAGCTTAATGGCTACACCTTC. Protein sequence: CASSGSLSKLNGYTF.

J is TRBJ1-2 and V is TRBV6-4; no reliable D call. V gave up 2 bases and J gave up 8 bases, with 21 bases separating them. This CDR3 spans 16 amino acids. CDR1 and CDR2 from the germline V gene are MRHNA and SNTAGT. The CDR3 DNA reads as TGTGCCAGCAGTGACGGTACTGGGAGTGGCTCTAAAGGCTACACCTTC. Translation: CASSDGTGSGSKGYTF.

V gene TRBV2 combines with J gene TRBJ1-6, with 8 bases aligning to TRBD1. The CDR3 contains 14 residues. The V gene's germline CDR1 is SNHLY and CDR2 FYNNEI. Losses at the gene ends were 6 bases for V and 7 bases for J; bases not matched to a gene: 5. Here the CDR3 reads CASRDRVGNSPLHF. The DNA for the CDR3 is TGTGCCAGCAGGGACAGGGTGGGAAATTCACCCCTCCACTTT.

The V gene is TRBV19, the J gene TRBJ2-3; TRBD1 agrees at 7 bases. The CDR3 sequence is 13 residues long. J lost 0 bases, V lost 11 bases, and 5 bases had no gene match. Germline assignment: CDR1 LNHDA and CDR2 SQIVND (reference sequence). The CDR3 coding sequence is TGTGCCTGTGGGACAGTAAGCACAGATACGCAGTATTTT. Its translation is CACGTVSTDTQYF.

The rearrangement uses TRBV28 and TRBJ2-3, with a tentative D call TRBD1 (6 bases). V was trimmed by 6 bases and J by 0 bases, leaving 13 bases between them. Germline-derived CDR1 and CDR2 are MDHEN and SYDVKM. This CDR3 contains 15 residues. Written as DNA, the CDR3 is TGTGCCAGCAGCCTTCGGGACATCAGCACAGATACGCAGTATTTT. It codes for CASSLRDISTDTQYF.

V usage is TRBV4-1 and J usage is TRBJ2-1, with D hard to call. Germline V CDR1 and CDR2: MGHRA, YSYEKL. V was pared by 4 bases and J by 0 bases, with 4 bases between. The CDR3 has 13 residues. The CDR3 DNA is TGCGCCAGCAGCCTTAGCTCCTACAATGAGCAGTTCTTC. It is translated as CASSLSSYNEQFF.

This chain links TRBV10-3 with TRBJ2-7; the D gene is possibly TRBD2 (6 bases). Deletions cut 1 base from V and 3 bases from J, with 10 bases between. CDR3 size: 14 residues. Germline CDR1 reads ENHRY; CDR2 reads SYGVKD. The CDR3: CAISEWRENYEQYF. As DNA, the CDR3 is TGTGCCATCAGTGAGTGGAGGGAGAACTACGAGCAGTACTTC.

DNA for the CDR3: TGTGCCAGTAGTATGAACCTGAGACCTGAAGCTTTCTTT. Protein product: CASSMNLRPEAFF. The rearrangement links TRBV19 to TRBJ1-1; D is uncertain. The germline V gene encodes CDR1 LNHDA and CDR2 SQIVND (reference sequence). This CDR3 has 13 residues. Trimming shortened V by 3 bases and J by 6 bases, and 11 bases separated the two germline ends.

V and J are TRBV5-1 and TRBJ1-2; D unresolved. The CDR3 contains 14 residues. The germline CDR1 and CDR2 sequences are SGHRS and YFSETQ. Trimming removed 5 bases at V and 6 bases at J, with 17 bases between. The CDR3 protein is CASREIAGADGYTF. DNA of the CDR3: TGCGCCAGCAGGGAGATAGCAGGAGCGGATGGCTACACCTTC.

This clone was counted a single time. The chain joins TRBV5-1 to TRBJ2-5; the D is unclear. This CDR3 contains 13 residues. Trimming took 2 bases from V and 2 from J, leaving 7 bases between them. Germline V gene lookup returns CDR1 SGHRS and CDR2 YFSETQ. The chain's CDR3 is CASSLGMQETQYF. DNA of the CDR3: TGCGCCAGCAGCTTAGGGATGCAAGAGACCCAGTACTTC.

The chain couples TRBV4-1 to TRBJ1-4; possibly TRBD1 for D (5 bases). This CDR3 has 12 residues. Trimming removed 3 bases from V and 12 bases from J, with 11 bases in between. The germline V gene encodes CDR1 MGHRA and CDR2 YSYEKL. CDR3 region: CASSHRDGELFF. CDR3 sequence (DNA): TGCGCCAGCAGCCACAGGGACGGCGAACTGTTTTTT.

The V and J genes are TRBV6-1 and TRBJ2-6; TRBD1 aligns across 7 bases. The length of the CDR3 is 15 residues. With V trimmed by 6 bases and J by 0 bases, 2 bases remained unmatched. The germline gives CDR1 MNHNS, CDR2 SASEGT. CDR3 sequence (DNA): TGTGCCAGCAGCCGGGACAGCTCTGGGGCCAACGTCCTGACTTTC. This gives the protein CASSRDSSGANVLTF.

V gene TRBV5-1 combines with J gene TRBJ2-2, with D tentatively TRBD1 (5 bases). The CDR3 sequence is 16 residues long. V gave up 0 bases and J gave up 6 bases, with 15 bases separating them. Germline-derived CDR1 and CDR2 are SGHRS and YFSETQ. The CDR3 DNA sequence: TGCGCCAGCAGCTTGGTGGGGCTAGTTCGAGCCGGGGAGCTGTTTTTT. It translates to CASSLVGLVRAGELFF.

The V call is TRBV18, the J call TRBJ2-3; weak D call: TRBD1 (6 bases). The CDR3 length is 15 residues. V lost 1 base to trimming and J lost 4 bases, with 12 bases between them. The germline gives CDR1 KGHSH, CDR2 LQKENI. The CDR3: CASSPRAGGPDTQYF. DNA of the CDR3: TGTGCCAGCTCACCACGGGCTGGGGGCCCAGATACGCAGTATTTT.

The chain employs TRBV11-2 and TRBJ1-4; possibly TRBD1 for D (6 bases). V was trimmed by 6 bases and J by 0 bases, leaving 17 bases between them. CDR3 length: 17 amino acids. The V gene's germline CDR1 is SGHAT and CDR2 FQNNGV. The CDR3 sequence is CASSLPLDSATNEKLFF. In nucleotides, the CDR3 is TGTGCCAGCAGTCTCCCCCTGGACAGTGCAACTAATGAAAAACTGTTTTTT.

The chain recombines TRBV5-8 with TRBJ2-6; 7 bases match TRBD1. Germline values: CDR1 SGHTS, CDR2 YDEGEE. V shed 4 bases and J 0 bases; nucleotides not matched to a gene: 7. CDR3 length equals 17 residues. The CDR3, as DNA: TGTGCCAGCAGCCCCGGGACAGAGAGCTCTGGGGCCAACGTCCTGACTTTC. Translated, it gives CASSPGTESSGANVLTF.

The chain uses TRBV5-5 and TRBJ2-4; the D is unclear. Germline CDR1 is SGHKS and CDR2 is YYEKEE (reference sequence). The CDR3 spans 14 residues. V lost 0 bases and J lost 0, with 4 bases in between. The CDR3 protein is CASSLVQAKNIQYF. In nucleotides, the CDR3 is TGTGCCAGCAGCTTGGTGCAAGCCAAAAACATTCAGTACTTC.

The chain couples TRBV21-1 to TRBJ2-2. TRBV21-1 is a listed pseudogene. This CDR3 region has 18 residues. This CDR3 reads CASSKAPLVGGDTGELFF. The CDR3, as DNA: TGTGCCAGCAGCAAAGCGCCGCTTGTGGGGGGCGACACCGGGGAGCTGTTTTTT.

The DNA of the CDR3 is TGTGCCATCAGTGAGGGAAGGAGCACCGGGGAGCTGTTTTTT. Its protein product is CAISEGRSTGELFF. The rearrangement joins TRBV10-3 to TRBJ2-2; D remains unclear. V lost 2 bases to trimming and J lost 4 bases, with 8 bases between them. Germline CDR1 and CDR2: ENHRY and SYGVKD. The CDR3 runs to 14 residues.

This clone occurred a few times. The chain is built from TRBV2 and TRBJ1-2, with D possibly being TRBD1 (5 bases). V shed 4 bases and J shed 6 bases, with 12 bases lying between them. The CDR3 sequence is 13 residues long. The germline gives CDR1 SNHLY, CDR2 FYNNEI. CDR3 sequence reads: CASSVGPQDGYTF. DNA for the CDR3: TGTGCCAGCAGTGTGGGACCACAGGATGGCTACACCTTC.

This rearrangement joins TRBV28 to TRBJ1-3; D is unclear. The CDR3 is 14 amino acids. CDR1 MDHEN and CDR2 SYDVKM come from the germline V gene. V shed 5 bases and J shed 2 bases, with 10 bases lying between them. The CDR3: CASSLRQAGNTIYF. DNA of the CDR3: TGTGCCAGCAGTCTTCGGCAGGCTGGAAACACCATATATTTT.

The V gene is TRBV5-1, the J gene TRBJ2-1; TRBD2 aligns across 13 bases. The CDR3 totals 14 residues. Germline CDR1 and CDR2: SGHRS and YFSETQ. J gave up 9 bases and V 3 bases, and 3 bases lay outside the gene matches. CDR3 DNA: TGCGCCAGCAGCTCTCGGACTAGCGGGGGTGAGCAGTTCTTC. Translating gives CASSSRTSGGEQFF.

This chain uses TRBV14 with TRBJ1-1; D is unclear. Germline CDR1 SGHDN, CDR2 FVKESK. The CDR3 spans 15 residues. Trimming cost V 6 bases and J 0 bases, with 14 bases left between them. This CDR3 is CASSRLGELNTEAFF. The CDR3 region has the DNA TGTGCCAGCAGTCGGCTCGGGGAGTTGAACACTGAAGCTTTCTTT.